What follows describes a single TCR beta chain. Its target is unknown. The source of the sample is a study of radiotherapy plus CTLA-4 blockade in lung cancer. General study findings and limits: Dynamics of early blood T cell clones, together with interferon-beta, were reportedly the best predictors of response.

Focal radiation plus CTLA-4 blockade with ipilimumab was given to patients with chemo-refractory metastatic non-small-cell lung cancer. Clones were sequenced by immunoSEQ multiplex PCR, and TCRdb holds only the in-frame ones, with some missing. Here the sample spans over 85,000 clones, roughly 74% being singletons. Germline V gene sequence: CDR1 SNHLY, CDR2 FYNNEI. CDR3 length: 19 amino acids. The J segment lost 5 bases and the V segment lost 8 bases, leaving 21 bases of the junction unmatched. The receptor's source is a human donor with non-small cell lung cancer who had a partial response to radiotherapy plus ipilimumab. Some clones in this sample may be carry-over from other donors' samples. Here the sequenced sample was peripheral blood, taken from a patient treated with radiotherapy plus ipilimumab. The genes are TRBV2 and TRBJ1-5; 10 bases fit TRBD1. In nucleotides, the CDR3 is TGTGCCAGCGGTGCAACTCCTCGACAGGGGGCTAGGCCCGATCAGCCCCAGCATTTT. Its translation is CASGATPRQGARPDQPQHF. The full variable domain, rest sourced from reference TRBV2 and TRBJ1-5, is EPEVTQTPSHQVTQMGQEVILRCVPISNHLYFYWYRQILGQKVEFLVSFYNNEISEKSEIFDDQFSVERPDGSNFTLKIRSTKLEDSAMYFCASGATPRQGARPDQPQHFGDGTRLSIL.